Listed below are T cell receptor beta chains from one sample, sequenced in a study of cytomegalovirus exposure and HLA in healthy donors. Only in-frame clones appear in the TCRdb table, and some are missing; sequencing was by immunoSEQ multiplex PCR. The sample records over 150,000 clones, approximately 75% being singletons. Sample: PBMCs. The receptors shown here come from a young man in good health and CMV-seropositive. Both conserved end residues are part of each CDR3. Each record gives: CDR3 length, J gene, V gene, CDR3 protein.

CDR3 length: 14; J gene: TRBJ1-5; V gene: TRBV10-3; CDR3 protein: CAIGGQNINQPQHF
CDR3 length: 15; J gene: TRBJ1-5; V gene: TRBV2; CDR3 protein: CASSVQGAGNQPQHF
CDR3 length: 17; J gene: TRBJ1-1; V gene: TRBV7-8; CDR3 protein: CASRFTGPMQVNTEAFF
CDR3 length: 13; J gene: .; V gene: TRBV27; CDR3 protein: CASSARGTYEQYF
CDR3 length: 15; J gene: TRBJ2-5; V gene: TRBV7-3; CDR3 protein: CASSLVASGQETQYF
CDR3 length: 17; J gene: TRBJ1-4; V gene: TRBV4-1; CDR3 protein: CASSQDPADRGRGKLFF
CDR3 length: 14; J gene: TRBJ2-7; V gene: TRBV19; CDR3 protein: CASSPPGGRYEQYF
CDR3 length: 14; J gene: TRBJ2-7; V gene: TRBV10-1; CDR3 protein: CASSEYVTGSEQYF
CDR3 length: 14; J gene: TRBJ2-7; V gene: TRBV4-1; CDR3 protein: CASSQEQGLYEQYF
CDR3 length: 15; J gene: TRBJ1-6; V gene: TRBV2; CDR3 protein: CASRQTGTGDSPLHF
CDR3 length: 14; J gene: TRBJ1-2; V gene: TRBV5-1; CDR3 protein: CASSPEGQGNGYTF
CDR3 length: 14; J gene: TRBJ1-2; V gene: TRBV28; CDR3 protein: CASRWTGPYYGYTF
CDR3 length: 17; J gene: TRBJ2-2; V gene: TRBV4-3; CDR3 protein: CASSQELWRTNTGELFF
CDR3 length: 16; J gene: TRBJ1-3; V gene: TRBV19; CDR3 protein: CASSIYQAFSGNTIYF
CDR3 length: 13; J gene: TRBJ2-7; V gene: TRBV30; CDR3 protein: CAWSYRGLGEQYF
CDR3 length: 13; J gene: TRBJ2-7; V gene: TRBV29-1; CDR3 protein: CSVVAGWTYEQYF
CDR3 length: 15; J gene: TRBJ1-4; V gene: TRBV9; CDR3 protein: CASSGVQGAGEKLFF
CDR3 length: 17; J gene: TRBJ2-3; V gene: TRBV30; CDR3 protein: CAWRTSYSGVGTDTQYF
CDR3 length: 18; J gene: TRBJ2-7; V gene: TRBV13; CDR3 protein: CASSLTRAQGANSYEQYF
CDR3 length: 16; J gene: TRBJ1-5; V gene: TRBV4-1; CDR3 protein: CASSQDGTGGNQPQHF
CDR3 length: 18; J gene: TRBJ2-6; V gene: TRBV4-3; CDR3 protein: CASSQVTNTNSGANVLTF
CDR3 length: 13; J gene: TRBJ1-2; V gene: TRBV28; CDR3 protein: CASSGEQGKGYTF
CDR3 length: 13; J gene: TRBJ2-1; V gene: TRBV6-1; CDR3 protein: CASTQGPYNEQFF
CDR3 length: 14; J gene: TRBJ2-7; V gene: TRBV25-1; CDR3 protein: CASSVTGRSYEQYF
CDR3 length: 16; J gene: TRBJ2-5; V gene: TRBV4-2; CDR3 protein: CASSQTLTESQETQYF
CDR3 length: 13; J gene: TRBJ1-2; V gene: TRBV6-5; CDR3 protein: CASSYEELGGYTF
CDR3 length: 14; J gene: TRBJ2-7; V gene: TRBV5-1; CDR3 protein: CASSPGTGTYEQYF
CDR3 length: 15; J gene: TRBJ2-7; V gene: TRBV9; CDR3 protein: CASSLTAGGVYEQYF